The 6 T cell receptor beta chains reported below all come from one sample, sequenced in a study of T-cell memory formation after mild COVID-19. MiXCR, applied by TCRdb to the 5' RACE reads, yields one record per CDR3 protein. The profile covers about 290,000 distinct CDR3 sequences, with about 16% appearing a single time and roughly 22% taken by the ten largest. Sequenced sample: PBMCs or a T cell subset sorted from them (not recorded which). These receptors were obtained from a man aged 18 to 29 who had mild COVID-19 (a few samples of this study predate the infection). Cell type and time point are not known.

This sequence joins TRBV24-1 and TRBJ2-1; unclear D gene. In germline, CDR1 is KGHDR, CDR2 SFDVKD. Trimming pared 4 bases from V and 6 bases from J, leaving 9 bases between. The CDR3 consists of 13 residues. CDR3 sequence: CATSEFGPNEQFF. CDR3 DNA sequence: TGTGCCACCAGTGAATTTGGCCCCAATGAGCAGTTCTTC.

This clonotype came up a few times. The rearrangement joins TRBV4-1 to TRBJ2-2, with no clear D. The length of the CDR3 is 13 residues. Germline-derived CDR1 and CDR2 are MGHRA and YSYEKL. Trimming took off 1 base at V and 7 bases at J, with 7 bases between the two ends. The DNA for the CDR3 is TGCGCCAGCAGCCAAGTTCCTGGCGGGGAGCTGTTTTTT. Translation gives CASSQVPGGELFF.

The chain joins TRBV7-2 to TRBJ2-4; TRBD1 matches at 10 bases. This CDR3 is 15 amino acids long. Looked up from germline, CDR1 is SGHTA and CDR2 is FQGNSA. J gave up 6 bases and V 4 bases, and 6 bases lay outside the gene matches. CDR3 nucleotide sequence: TGTGCCAGCAGCTGGGCGGGACAGGGGTTAAACATTCAGTACTTC. It specifies CASSWAGQGLNIQYF.

V gene TRBV4-3 combines with J gene TRBJ2-3; TRBD2 matches at 9 bases. V shed 0 bases, J shed 9 bases, and the junction held 10 bases outside the gene matches. The germline CDR1 and CDR2 sequences are LGHNA and YSLEER. The CDR3 contains 16 residues. The CDR3: CASSQDGSGGPRTQYF. The CDR3 DNA sequence: TGCGCCAGCAGCCAAGATGGCAGCGGGGGGCCACGAACGCAGTATTTT.

The gene calls are TRBV4-1 and TRBJ2-1; D possibly corresponds to TRBD1 (6 bases). This CDR3 region has 17 residues. Trimming left V 4 bases short and J 0 bases short, with 16 bases between. CDR1 MGHRA and CDR2 YSYEKL come from the germline V gene. DNA of the CDR3: TGCGCCAGCAGCCGAACCGCCACAGGGACCTCCTACAATGAGCAGTTCTTC. Amino acids: CASSRTATGTSYNEQFF.

Details on this clonotype: It may be a read error: a sequence one base away is much more abundant. The rearrangement uses TRBV4-1 and TRBJ2-5; D could derive from TRBD1 or TRBD2 (5 bases each). The CDR3 runs to 14 residues. Germline CDR1 is MGHRA and CDR2 is YSYEKL. The CDR3 is CDSSQDIWGETQYF. The CDR3 DNA sequence: TGCGACAGCAGCCAAGATATCTGGGGGGAGACCCAGTACTTC.